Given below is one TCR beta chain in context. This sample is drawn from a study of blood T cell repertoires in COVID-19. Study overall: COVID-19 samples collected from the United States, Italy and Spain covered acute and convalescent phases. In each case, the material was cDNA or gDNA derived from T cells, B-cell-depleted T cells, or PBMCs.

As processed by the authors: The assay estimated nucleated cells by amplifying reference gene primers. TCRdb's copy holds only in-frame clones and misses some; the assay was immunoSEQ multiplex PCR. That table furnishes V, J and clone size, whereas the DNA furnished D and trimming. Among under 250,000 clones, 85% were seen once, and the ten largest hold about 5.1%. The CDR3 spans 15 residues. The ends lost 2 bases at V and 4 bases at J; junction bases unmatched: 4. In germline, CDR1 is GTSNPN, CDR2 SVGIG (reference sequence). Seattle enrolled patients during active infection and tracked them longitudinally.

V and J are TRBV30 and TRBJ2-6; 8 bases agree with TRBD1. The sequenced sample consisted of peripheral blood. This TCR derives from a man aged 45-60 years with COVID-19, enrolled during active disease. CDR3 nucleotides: TGTGCCTGGAGTCAGGACAGGGTAGGGGCCAACGTCCTGACTTTC. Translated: CAWSQDRVGANVLTF.